Following are 25 T cell receptor beta chains from one sample sequenced in a study of T cell responses to AZD1222 COVID-19 vaccine. Repertoires were generated with immunoSEQ multiplex PCR, while TCRdb's copy carries only in-frame clones and drops some. The sample records more than 110,000 clones, about 92% being singletons. The specimen was peripheral blood, collected 28 days after the second AZD1222 dose. The source is an adult who received the AZD1222 COVID-19 vaccine.

The rearrangement links TRBV4-3 to TRBJ1-3; a weak D match, TRBD1 (6 bases). CDR1 is LGHNA, CDR2 YSLEER, per germline. V shed 4 bases and J shed 2 bases, with 9 bases lying between them. This CDR3 has 14 residues. CDR3 region: CASSPGTPGNTIYF. The CDR3, as DNA: TGCGCCAGCAGCCCAGGGACACCTGGAAACACCATATATTTT.

V usage is TRBV28 and J usage is TRBJ1-5, with 7 bases that match TRBD1. The ends lost 8 bases at V and 0 bases at J; junction bases unmatched: 4. CDR1 and CDR2 from the germline V gene are MDHEN and SYDVKM. The CDR3 runs to 14 residues. CDR3 protein: CASEDRNSNQPQHF. CDR3 coding DNA: TGTGCCAGCGAGGACAGGAATAGCAATCAGCCCCAGCATTTT.

This sequence joins TRBV5-1 and TRBJ2-2; TRBD2 matches at 14 bases. V lost 3 bases and J lost 6; bases outside the gene matches: 1. The V gene's germline CDR1 is SGHRS and CDR2 YFSETQ. CDR3 length equals 15 residues. CDR3 sequence reads: CASSWGLAGAGELFF. The CDR3 DNA is TGCGCCAGCAGCTGGGGACTAGCGGGAGCCGGGGAGCTGTTTTTT.

The J gene is TRBJ2-7, the V gene TRBV4-2; 7 bases are a match to TRBD2. Germline V gene sequence: CDR1 LGHNA, CDR2 YNFKEQ. The CDR3 is 16 residues long. The trim removed 1 base at V and 5 bases at J, leaving 11 bases unmatched. CDR3 loop: CASSQVYGRANHEQYF. Here the CDR3 DNA reads TGTGCCAGCAGCCAAGTATATGGGAGGGCCAACCACGAGCAGTACTTC.

This CDR3 is CATSRGQGALLGGYTF. The CDR3 nucleotides are TGTGCCACCAGCAGAGGACAGGGGGCCCTACTAGGGGGCTACACCTTC. The chain couples TRBV15 to TRBJ1-2; 10 bases line up with TRBD1. V gave up 1 base and J gave up 8 bases; unmatched junction bases: 10. The germline V gene has CDR1 LNHNV and CDR2 YYDKDF (reference sequence). The CDR3 contains 16 residues.

The V and J genes are TRBV7-9 and TRBJ2-2, with D uncertain. V dropped 1 base and J dropped 5 bases, with 5 bases sitting between them. This CDR3 spans 13 amino acids. From germline, CDR1 is SEHNR and CDR2 FQNEAQ (reference sequence). CDR3 protein: CASSLVSTGELFF. The CDR3 DNA reads TGTGCCAGCAGCTTAGTCAGTACCGGGGAGCTGTTTTTT.

This chain links TRBV4-1 with TRBJ2-1; 11 nucleotides match TRBD2. Germline trimming cut 2 bases from V and 4 bases from J; bases unmatched to any gene: 7. Germline loops: CDR1 MGHRA, CDR2 YSYEKL. The CDR3 length is 17 residues. CDR3 sequence (DNA): TGCGCCAGCAGCCAACACCCGACTAGCGGGATGTACAATGAGCAGTTCTTC. Protein sequence: CASSQHPTSGMYNEQFF.

This chain links TRBV19 with TRBJ1-5, with TRBD1 matching over 11 bases. Germline CDR1 is LNHDA and CDR2 is SQIVND (reference sequence). J lost 6 bases, V lost 9 bases, and 4 bases had no gene match. The CDR3 is made up of 13 amino acids. CDR3 sequence: CASRDRGSQPQHF. DNA for the CDR3: TGTGCCAGCCGGGACAGGGGGAGTCAGCCCCAGCATTTT.

This chain links TRBV30 with TRBJ2-3; D is possibly TRBD2 (5 bases). Trimming took off 0 bases at V and 6 bases at J, with 10 bases between the two ends. CDR3 size: 13 residues. Germline values: CDR1 GTSNPN, CDR2 SVGIG (reference sequence). The CDR3 DNA reads as TGTGCCTGGAGTGTACGAGGAGGTGATACGCAGTATTTT. Translation: CAWSVRGGDTQYF.

The chain is built from TRBV24-1 and TRBJ2-1; D is unclear. Germline V lookup: CDR1 KGHDR, CDR2 SFDVKD. Trimming left V 7 bases short and J 4 bases short, with 7 bases between. This CDR3 region has 12 residues. Written as DNA, the CDR3 is TGTGCCACCAGCGGGCGGTACAATGAGCAGTTCTTC. Translation: CATSGRYNEQFF.

The rearrangement uses TRBV6-4 and TRBJ2-2; 9 bases align to TRBD2. The germline gives CDR1 MRHNA, CDR2 SNTAGT. Trimming at V came to 7 bases and at J to 5 bases, leaving 5 bases not matched to a gene. This CDR3 has 14 amino acids. Here the CDR3 DNA reads TGTGCCAGCATGCGGGAGGGCGGTACCGGGGAGCTGTTTTTT. This gives the protein CASMREGGTGELFF.

The chain employs TRBV28 and TRBJ2-7; 10 bases agree with TRBD2. Per germline, CDR1 MDHEN and CDR2 SYDVKM. Germline trimming cut 6 bases from V and 3 bases from J; bases unmatched to any gene: 17. CDR3 length: 18 residues. CDR3 in DNA: TGTGCCAGCAGCCCCGGACTCCCAGGACTAGCGGATTACTACGAGCAGTACTTC. Residues: CASSPGLPGLADYYEQYF.

V gene TRBV9 combines with J gene TRBJ2-7, with a tentative D call TRBD1 (5 bases). The CDR3 extends over 15 amino acids. Deletions cut 1 base from V and 4 bases from J, with 15 bases between. CDR1 and CDR2 (germline): SGDLS, YYNGEE. As DNA, the CDR3 is TGTGCCAGCAGCGTACGGGCAGGGTTAGATTACGAGCAGTACTTC. This translates into CASSVRAGLDYEQYF.

The rearrangement joins TRBV5-4 to TRBJ1-2; D call uncertain. The germline V gene encodes CDR1 SGHNT and CDR2 YYREEE (reference sequence). The CDR3 contains 13 residues. Trimming cost V 1 base and J 3 bases, with 7 bases left between them. CDR3 loop: CASSLNNDYGYTF. As DNA, the CDR3 is TGTGCCAGCAGCTTGAACAACGACTATGGCTACACCTTC.

In DNA, the CDR3 is TGCGCCAGCAGCACTGGAAGTGTGGGTCGAGAGACCCAGTACTTC. Amino acid sequence: CASSTGSVGRETQYF. V usage is TRBV5-1 and J usage is TRBJ2-5; no clear D. The V and J ends lost 4 bases and 4 bases respectively, with 17 bases between them. CDR3 length equals 15 residues. Germline CDR1 SGHRS, CDR2 YFSETQ.

This chain links TRBV18 with TRBJ2-7; no reliable D call. The CDR3 loop spans 13 amino acids. V lost 2 bases to trimming and J lost 0 bases, with 5 bases between them. The V gene's germline CDR1 is KGHSH and CDR2 LQKENI. CDR3 DNA: TGTGCCAGCTCACCAGGCAACTCCTACGAGCAGTACTTC. As protein: CASSPGNSYEQYF. Full variable domain (remainder filled in from reference TRBV18 and TRBJ2-7): NAGVMQNPRHLVRRRGQEARLRCSPMKGHSHVYWYRQLPEEGLKFMVYLQKENIIDESGMPKERFSAEFPKEGPSILRIQQVVRGDSAAYFCASSPGNSYEQYFGPGTRLTVT.

The chain uses TRBV3-1 (or the pseudogene TRBV3-2) and TRBJ1-6; D ambiguous. CDR3 length: 12 residues. Germline values: CDR1 LGHDT, CDR2 YNNKEL (reference sequence). Trimming shortened V by 0 bases and J by 8 bases, and 2 bases separated the two germline ends. This CDR3 is CASSQDYSPLHF. In DNA form, the CDR3 reads TGTGCCAGCAGCCAAGATTATTCACCCCTCCACTTT.

The chain links TRBV11-2 to TRBJ2-7, with a tentative D call TRBD1 (6 bases). The germline V and J ends were trimmed by 5 bases and 0 bases, with 11 bases remaining between them. Germline V gene sequence: CDR1 SGHAT, CDR2 FQNNGV. The length of the CDR3 is 14 residues. This CDR3 reads CASSLWDNSYEQYF. DNA for the CDR3: TGTGCCAGCAGCCTGTGGGACAACTCCTACGAGCAGTACTTC.

CDR3 DNA sequence: TGTGCCAGCAGCTCCTCCGACCCGAAGACGCAGTATTTT. It is translated as CASSSSDPKTQYF. The rearrangement uses TRBV7-3 and TRBJ2-3; no definite D call. CDR3 length equals 13 residues. V was cut by 4 bases and J by 9 bases, with 14 bases left in between. Germline CDR1 is SGHTA and CDR2 is FQGTGA. The variable domain in full, with the rest retrieved from reference TRBV7-3 and TRBJ2-3, is GAGVSQTPSNKVTEKGKYVELRCDPISGHTALYWYRQSLGQGPEFLIYFQGTGAADDSGLPNDRFFAVRPEGSVSTLKIQRTERGDSAVYLCASSSSDPKTQYFGPGTRLTVL.

The J gene is TRBJ1-5, the V gene TRBV4-1; no definite D call. The CDR3 has 16 residues. Germline values: CDR1 MGHRA, CDR2 YSYEKL. Trimming left V 1 base short and J 0 bases short, with 10 bases between. The CDR3, as DNA: TGCGCCAGCAGCCAAGGGCGGGGAAGTAGCAATCAGCCCCAGCATTTT. It translates to CASSQGRGSSNQPQHF.

The J gene is TRBJ2-1, the V gene TRBV15; TRBD2 matches at 8 bases. The CDR3 extends over 15 amino acids. Looked up from germline, CDR1 is LNHNV and CDR2 is YYDKDF (reference sequence). Germline trimming cut 5 bases from V and 2 bases from J; bases unmatched to any gene: 5. In nucleotides, the CDR3 is TGTGCCACCAGCCGTCATAGCGGGACCTACAATGAGCAGTTCTTC. This translates into CATSRHSGTYNEQFF. Full variable domain (remainder filled in from reference TRBV15 and TRBJ2-1): DAMVIQNPRYQVTQFGKPVTLSCSQTLNHNVMYWYQQKSSQAPKLLFHYYDKDFNNEADTPDNFQSRRPNTSFCFLDIRSPGLGDTAMYLCATSRHSGTYNEQFFGPGTRLTVL.

The gene calls are TRBV29-1 and TRBJ1-2; D is possibly TRBD1 (5 bases). Germline loops: CDR1 SQVTM, CDR2 ANQGSEA. The CDR3 length is 14 residues. V gave up 0 bases and J gave up 0 bases, with 8 bases separating them. The CDR3 DNA reads as TGCAGCGTTGAAGACAGGGAGGCTAACTATGGCTACACCTTC. Its translation is CSVEDREANYGYTF. The full variable domain, completed using reference TRBV29-1 and TRBJ1-2, is SAVISQKPSRDICQRGTSLTIQCQVDSQVTMMFWYRQQPGQSLTLIATANQGSEATYESGFVIDKFPISRPNLTFSTLTVSNMSPEDSSIYLCSVEDREANYGYTFGSGTRLTVV.

Here the CDR3 reads CAWSWDRGTYEQYF. CDR3 DNA sequence: TGTGCCTGGAGTTGGGACAGGGGAACCTACGAGCAGTACTTC. This chain uses TRBV30 with TRBJ2-7; TRBD1 matches 10 bases. Germline assignment: CDR1 GTSNPN and CDR2 SVGIG (reference sequence). The CDR3 has 14 amino acids. V shed 2 bases and J 2 bases; nucleotides not matched to a gene: 3.

The chain is built from TRBV5-4 and TRBJ1-2; D is ambiguous. From germline, CDR1 is SGHNT and CDR2 YYREEE (reference sequence). With 0 bases removed from V and 0 bases from J, the gap between germline ends came to 9 bases. The CDR3 is 15 residues long. The CDR3 loop reads CASSLGVSANYGYTF. The CDR3 DNA reads as TGTGCCAGCAGCTTGGGGGTCTCGGCTAACTATGGCTACACCTTC.

The chain combines TRBV23-1 with TRBJ2-3; 7 bases map to TRBD1. TRBV23-1 is filed as an ORF, its function uncertain. V trimming: 2 bases; J trimming: 7 bases; junction bases outside the gene matches: 6. This CDR3 region has 14 residues. CDR3 loop: CASSQMWTGYTQYF. CDR3 DNA sequence: TGCGCCAGCAGTCAAATGTGGACAGGATATACGCAGTATTTT.